This T cell receptor (beta chain) appears in the sequencing data of a study of blood T cell repertoires in COVID-19. Overall study context: The United States, Italy and Spain supplied acute and convalescent COVID-19 samples. The cDNA or gDNA used as material had been derived from T cells, B-cell-depleted T cells, or PBMCs.

In the original analysis: Quantification of nucleated cells was approximated via reference gene primer amplification. Generated by immunoSEQ multiplex PCR, the TCRdb table keeps only in-frame clones and is missing some. V and J calls plus clone size are reproduced from that table; the DNA served to infer D and trimming. The table lists a few hundred thousand clones, approximately 88% of them singletons. The sample consisted of peripheral blood. This sequence originates from a woman aged 30 to 39 who had recovered from COVID-19.

Here the CDR3 DNA reads TGTGCCAGCAGCTTAGGGACAGTCTATGGCTACACCTTC. Translation gives CASSLGTVYGYTF. This chain links TRBV7-2 with TRBJ1-2, with a weak D call TRBD1 (6 bases). The germline CDR1 and CDR2 sequences are SGHTA and FQGNSA. The V gene lost 1 base and the J gene lost 4 bases, with 7 bases spanning the gap. CDR3 length: 13 amino acids.